A selection of T cell receptor beta chains follows, all from one sample in a study of blood T cell repertoires in COVID-19. The protocol was immunoSEQ multiplex PCR, while the TCRdb copy is restricted to in-frame clones and leaves out a portion. The table has about 83,000 clones, 85% to 90% seen once; the top ten hold about 7.8%. The source material was peripheral blood. Receptors originate from a man older than 75 with active or convalescent COVID-19. Each CDR3 is given with its conserved first and last residue. The order of the fields is clone size, D gene, J gene, CDR3 length, V gene, CDR3 protein, CDR3 DNA. A D gene is named only where the DNA matches it firmly. Size tells how often a clone was seen (once, few, many) or the class of an expanded clone, and some rows leave it out.

clone size: NA; D gene: NA; J gene: TRBJ1-6; CDR3 length: 13; V gene: TRBV6-5; CDR3 protein: CASKRTGDSPLHF; CDR3 DNA: TGTGCCAGCAAAAGGACGGGGGACTCACCCCTCCACTTT
clone size: NA; D gene: TRBD2; J gene: TRBJ2-5; CDR3 length: 16; V gene: TRBV4-2; CDR3 protein: CASSQVVGGGGETQYF; CDR3 DNA: TGTGCCAGCAGCCAAGTGGTCGGGGGGGGAGGAGAGACCCAGTACTTC
clone size: NA; D gene: NA; J gene: TRBJ1-2; CDR3 length: 15; V gene: TRBV11-3; CDR3 protein: CASSPEPAANYGYTF; CDR3 DNA: TGTGCCAGCAGCCCCGAACCAGCGGCTAACTATGGCTACACCTTC
clone size: NA; D gene: NA; J gene: TRBJ2-1; CDR3 length: 13; V gene: TRBV7-2; CDR3 protein: CASSKGAANEQFF; CDR3 DNA: TGTGCCAGCAGCAAAGGGGCGGCCAATGAGCAGTTCTTC
clone size: NA; D gene: TRBD1; J gene: TRBJ1-6; CDR3 length: 13; V gene: TRBV6-5; CDR3 protein: CASSRGQGSPLHF; CDR3 DNA: TGTGCCAGCAGTAGGGGACAGGGCTCACCCCTCCACTTT
clone size: once; D gene: TRBD1; J gene: TRBJ2-5; CDR3 length: 16; V gene: TRBV5-5; CDR3 protein: CASSPQLRGPGETQYF; CDR3 DNA: TGTGCCAGCAGCCCTCAATTAAGGGGGCCGGGGGAGACCCAGTACTTC
clone size: once; D gene: NA; J gene: TRBJ2-2; CDR3 length: 15; V gene: TRBV5-1; CDR3 protein: CASKGGGENTGELFF; CDR3 DNA: TGCGCCAGCAAAGGGGGGGGTGAGAACACCGGGGAGCTGTTTTTT
clone size: NA; D gene: NA; J gene: TRBJ1-1; CDR3 length: 15; V gene: TRBV19; CDR3 protein: CASSVLNRRNTEAFF; CDR3 DNA: TGTGCCAGTAGTGTGTTGAACAGGAGGAACACTGAAGCTTTCTTT
clone size: NA; D gene: TRBD1; J gene: TRBJ2-1; CDR3 length: 15; V gene: TRBV28; CDR3 protein: CASSLRQGVVNEQFF; CDR3 DNA: TGTGCCAGCAGTTTACGACAGGGGGTCGTCAATGAGCAGTTCTTC
clone size: NA; D gene: NA; J gene: TRBJ1-2; CDR3 length: 12; V gene: TRBV29-1; CDR3 protein: CSVQTVESGYTF; CDR3 DNA: TGCAGCGTTCAGACAGTTGAATCTGGCTACACCTTC
clone size: NA; D gene: NA; J gene: TRBJ2-5; CDR3 length: 14; V gene: TRBV5-1; CDR3 protein: CASSLGTSVETQYF; CDR3 DNA: TGCGCCAGCAGCTTGGGAACGAGCGTGGAGACCCAGTACTTC
clone size: once; D gene: TRBD2; J gene: TRBJ2-5; CDR3 length: 18; V gene: TRBV13; CDR3 protein: CASSRAGTSGRNLETQYF; CDR3 DNA: TGTGCCAGCAGCAGGGCCGGGACTAGCGGGAGGAACTTGGAGACCCAGTACTTC
clone size: NA; D gene: NA; J gene: TRBJ1-5; CDR3 length: 14; V gene: TRBV2; CDR3 protein: CASSTGKSNQPQHF; CDR3 DNA: TGTGCCAGCAGTACGGGGAAGAGCAATCAGCCCCAGCATTTT
clone size: NA; D gene: TRBD1; J gene: TRBJ2-5; CDR3 length: 16; V gene: TRBV5-1; CDR3 protein: CASSFTDRGGQETQYF; CDR3 DNA: TGCGCCAGCAGCTTCACGGACAGGGGAGGGCAAGAGACCCAGTACTTC
clone size: NA; D gene: NA; J gene: TRBJ1-6; CDR3 length: 13; V gene: TRBV7-2; CDR3 protein: CASSQRQNSPLHF; CDR3 DNA: TGTGCCAGCAGCCAAAGACAGAATTCACCCCTCCACTTT
clone size: NA; D gene: TRBD2; J gene: TRBJ2-1; CDR3 length: 17; V gene: TRBV27; CDR3 protein: CASSLGVEAGGYNEQFF; CDR3 DNA: TGTGCCAGCAGTTTAGGGGTTGAAGCGGGAGGGTACAATGAGCAGTTCTTC
clone size: NA; D gene: TRBD2; J gene: TRBJ2-2; CDR3 length: 18; V gene: TRBV7-3; CDR3 protein: CASSPHGGRVANTGELFF; CDR3 DNA: TGTGCCAGCAGCCCCCACGGCGGGAGGGTCGCGAACACCGGGGAGCTGTTTTTT
clone size: NA; D gene: TRBD1; J gene: TRBJ1-4; CDR3 length: 15; V gene: TRBV6-5; CDR3 protein: CASRDRGRGNEKLFF; CDR3 DNA: TGTGCCAGCAGGGACAGGGGGCGAGGTAATGAAAAACTGTTTTTT